The source of this TCR beta chain is a study of cytomegalovirus exposure and HLA in healthy donors. Study as a whole: The early release's HLA-typed donors yielded approximately 85 million unique TCRs.

In the case of this clone: Antigen: not known.

Germline values: CDR1 SGHNT, CDR2 YENEEA. This CDR3 has 13 amino acids. Deletions cut 3 bases from V and 9 bases from J, with 12 bases between. 60 Vbeta and 13 Jbeta primers were used in PCR. Authors' analysis steps: Unique TCR beta chains numbered about 72 million in a later analysis, with about 11 million shared. The table came from immunoSEQ multiplex PCR; TCRdb's copy has only in-frame clones and leaves some out. V and J calls and clone size come straight from that table; D and trimming were deduced from the DNA. This table holds 140,000 or so clones, approximately 86% found once. Study outcomes and limitations: For cytomegalovirus status, the classifier reportedly gave diagnoses with high specificity and sensitivity. Most TCR sequences proved rare, with some public TCRs found in many donors.

The chain uses TRBV11-3 and TRBJ2-1; unclear D gene. This receptor was taken from a woman in her thirties or forties in good health and CMV-seronegative. Sample: PBMCs. This CDR3 reads CASSFISPGEQFF. In DNA form, the CDR3 reads TGTGCCAGCAGCTTTATTTCACCCGGTGAGCAGTTCTTC.